This T cell receptor (beta chain) was sequenced during a study of regulatory T cells in long-lasting Graves disease. Time point noted: newly diagnosed GD, antithyroid drugs for less than 3 months. PBMC-derived RNA was used for the TCR library. Guidelines of the American Thyroid Association were used to diagnose Graves' disease. The germline CDR1 and CDR2 sequences are SQVTM and ANQGSEA. The CDR3 is 12 residues long. For TCR beta, libraries came from iRepertoire HTBI primers and Arm-PCR of CDR3 regions. TCRdb reprocessed the multiplex PCR reads with MiXCR, giving one entry per CDR3 protein. Of around 500,000 distinct CDR3 sequences in the sample, approximately 13% were seen once. Worth noting for this clonotype: A much bigger clone sits one base away, suggesting this may be a read error.

These data also formed part of another study, on T cells in Graves' hyperthyroidism and ophthalmopathy.

J is TRBJ2-7 and V is TRBV29-1; D is undetermined. Sample: peripheral blood mononuclear cells (PBMCs), taken at new diagnosis, from a patient treated with antithyroid drugs. The TCR comes from a man aged 25-45 years with Graves disease. CDR3 amino acids: CSAEGNTYEQYF. The CDR3 DNA is TGCAGCGCTGAAGGAAACACCTACGAGCAGTACTTC.